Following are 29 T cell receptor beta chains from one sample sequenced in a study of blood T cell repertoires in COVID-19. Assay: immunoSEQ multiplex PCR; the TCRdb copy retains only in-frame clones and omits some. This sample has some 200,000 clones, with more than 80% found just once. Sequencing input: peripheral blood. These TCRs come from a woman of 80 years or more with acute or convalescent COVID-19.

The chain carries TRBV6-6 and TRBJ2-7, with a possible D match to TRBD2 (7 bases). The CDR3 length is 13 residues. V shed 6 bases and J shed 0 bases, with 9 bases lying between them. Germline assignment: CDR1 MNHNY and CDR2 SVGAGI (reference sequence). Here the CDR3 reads CASRGGGSYEQYF. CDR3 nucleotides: TGTGCCAGCAGAGGGGGGGGCTCCTACGAGCAGTACTTC.

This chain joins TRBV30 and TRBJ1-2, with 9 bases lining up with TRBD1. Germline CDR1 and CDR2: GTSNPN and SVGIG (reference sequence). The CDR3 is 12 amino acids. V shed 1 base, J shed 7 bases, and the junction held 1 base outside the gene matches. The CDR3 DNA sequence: TGTGCCTGGAGTGCGACAGGGGGTGGCTACACCTTC. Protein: CAWSATGGGYTF.

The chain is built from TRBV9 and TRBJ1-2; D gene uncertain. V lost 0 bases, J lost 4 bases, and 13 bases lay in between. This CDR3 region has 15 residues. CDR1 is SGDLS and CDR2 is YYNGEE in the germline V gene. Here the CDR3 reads CASSVGWAESYGYTF. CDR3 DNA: TGTGCCAGCAGCGTAGGTTGGGCCGAGTCCTATGGCTACACCTTC.

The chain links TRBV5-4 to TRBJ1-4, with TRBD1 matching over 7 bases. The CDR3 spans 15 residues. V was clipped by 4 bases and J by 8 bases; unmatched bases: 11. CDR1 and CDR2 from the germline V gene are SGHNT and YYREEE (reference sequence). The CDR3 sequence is CASSHDVQGEEKLFF. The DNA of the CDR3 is TGTGCCAGCAGCCATGACGTGCAGGGGGAGGAAAAACTGTTTTTT.

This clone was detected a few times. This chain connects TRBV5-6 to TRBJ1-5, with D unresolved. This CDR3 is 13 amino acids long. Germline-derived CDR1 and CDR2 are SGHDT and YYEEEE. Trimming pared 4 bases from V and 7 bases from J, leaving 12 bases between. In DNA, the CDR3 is TGTGCCAGCAGCCACCTCCCGGGGCAGCCCCAGCATTTT. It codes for CASSHLPGQPQHF.

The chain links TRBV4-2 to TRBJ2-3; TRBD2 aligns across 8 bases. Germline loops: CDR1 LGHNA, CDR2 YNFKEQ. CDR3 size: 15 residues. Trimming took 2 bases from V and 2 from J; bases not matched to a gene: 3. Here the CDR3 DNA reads TGTGCCAGCAGCCAACAACTAGCGGACACAGATACGCAGTATTTT. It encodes CASSQQLADTDTQYF.

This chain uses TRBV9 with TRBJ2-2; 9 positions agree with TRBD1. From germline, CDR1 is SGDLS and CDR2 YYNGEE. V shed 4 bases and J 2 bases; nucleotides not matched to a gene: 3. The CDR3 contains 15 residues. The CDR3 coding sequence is TGTGCCAGCAGCTGGGACAGGGTTAACACCGGGGAGCTGTTTTTT. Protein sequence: CASSWDRVNTGELFF.

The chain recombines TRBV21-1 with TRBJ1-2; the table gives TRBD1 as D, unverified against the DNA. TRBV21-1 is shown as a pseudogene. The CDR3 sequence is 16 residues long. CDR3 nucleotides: TGTGCCAGCTTACAGGGGGCATGTCAAGCTAACTATGGCTACACCTTC. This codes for CASLQGACQANYGYTF.

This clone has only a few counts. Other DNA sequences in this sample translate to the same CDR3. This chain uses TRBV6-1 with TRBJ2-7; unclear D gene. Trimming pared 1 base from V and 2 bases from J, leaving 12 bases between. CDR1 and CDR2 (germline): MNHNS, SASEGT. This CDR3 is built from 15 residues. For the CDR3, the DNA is TGTGCCAGCAGTGAAGGTGGCCTTGCCCCCTACGAGCAGTACTTC. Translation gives CASSEGGLAPYEQYF.

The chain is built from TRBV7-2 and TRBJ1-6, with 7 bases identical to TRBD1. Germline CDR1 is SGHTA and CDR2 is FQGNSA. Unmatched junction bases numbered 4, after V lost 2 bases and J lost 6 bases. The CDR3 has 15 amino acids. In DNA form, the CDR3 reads TGTGCCAGCAGCTTAATAGGACAGGCTAATTCACCCCTCCACTTT. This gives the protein CASSLIGQANSPLHF.

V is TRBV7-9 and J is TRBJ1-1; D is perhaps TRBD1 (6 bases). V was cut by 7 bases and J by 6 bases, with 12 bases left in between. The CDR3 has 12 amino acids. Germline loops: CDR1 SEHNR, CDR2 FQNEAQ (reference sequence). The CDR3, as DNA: TGTGCCAGCAACCGGGGGGGCCCTGAAGCTTTCTTT. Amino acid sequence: CASNRGGPEAFF.

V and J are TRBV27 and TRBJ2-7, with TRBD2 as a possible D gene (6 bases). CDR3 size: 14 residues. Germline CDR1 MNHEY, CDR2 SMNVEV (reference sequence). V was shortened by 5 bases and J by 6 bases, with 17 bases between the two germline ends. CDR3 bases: TGTGCCAGCAGTCTCTACAGGAGGGTCGGCGAGCAGTACTTC. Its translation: CASSLYRRVGEQYF.

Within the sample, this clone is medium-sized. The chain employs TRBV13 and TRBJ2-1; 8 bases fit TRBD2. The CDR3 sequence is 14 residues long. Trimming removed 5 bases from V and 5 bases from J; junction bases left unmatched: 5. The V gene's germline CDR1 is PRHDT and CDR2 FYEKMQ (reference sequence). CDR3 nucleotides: TGTGCCAGCAGCGTGGGACTAGACCACAATGAGCAGTTCTTC. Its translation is CASSVGLDHNEQFF.

The CDR3 loop is CASSVRAGGAGANVLTF. For the CDR3, the DNA is TGCGCCAGCAGCGTACGGGCAGGGGGCGCCGGGGCCAACGTCCTGACTTTC. V is TRBV5-1 and J is TRBJ2-6, with TRBD1 matching 8 bases. The germline V gene has CDR1 SGHRS and CDR2 YFSETQ. J lost 4 bases, V lost 4 bases, and 10 bases had no gene match. The CDR3 extends over 17 amino acids.

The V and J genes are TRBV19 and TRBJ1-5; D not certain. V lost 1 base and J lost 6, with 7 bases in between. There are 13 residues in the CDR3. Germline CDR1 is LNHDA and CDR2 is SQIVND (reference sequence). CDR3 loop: CASSIAGSQPQHF. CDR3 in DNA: TGTGCCAGTAGTATAGCTGGGAGTCAGCCCCAGCATTTT.

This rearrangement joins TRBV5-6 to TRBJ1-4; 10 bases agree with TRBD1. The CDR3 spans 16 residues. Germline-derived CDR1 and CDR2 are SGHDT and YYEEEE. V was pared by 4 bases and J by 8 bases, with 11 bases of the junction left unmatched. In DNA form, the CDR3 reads TGTGCCAGCAGCCAAATCCCGGGACAGGGGAAAGAAAAACTGTTTTTT. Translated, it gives CASSQIPGQGKEKLFF.

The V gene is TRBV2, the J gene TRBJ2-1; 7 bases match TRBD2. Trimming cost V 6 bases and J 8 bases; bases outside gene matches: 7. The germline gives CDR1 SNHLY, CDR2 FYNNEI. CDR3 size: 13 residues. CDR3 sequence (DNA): TGTGCCAGCAGCGGACTAGTTCTTGATGAGCAGTTCTTC. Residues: CASSGLVLDEQFF.

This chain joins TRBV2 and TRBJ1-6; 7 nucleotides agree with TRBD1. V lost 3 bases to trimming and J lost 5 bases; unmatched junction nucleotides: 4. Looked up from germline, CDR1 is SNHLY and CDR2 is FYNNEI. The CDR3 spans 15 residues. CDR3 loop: CASSDRGSHNSPLHF. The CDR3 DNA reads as TGTGCCAGCAGTGACAGGGGGAGTCATAATTCACCCCTCCACTTT.

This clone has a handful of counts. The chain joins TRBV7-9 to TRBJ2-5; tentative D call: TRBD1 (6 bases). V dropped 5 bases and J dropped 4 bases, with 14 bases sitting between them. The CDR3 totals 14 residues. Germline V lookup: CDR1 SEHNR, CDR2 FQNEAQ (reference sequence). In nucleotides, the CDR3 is TGTGCCAGCAGCACACAGGGTTGGGGAGAGACCCAGTACTTC. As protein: CASSTQGWGETQYF.

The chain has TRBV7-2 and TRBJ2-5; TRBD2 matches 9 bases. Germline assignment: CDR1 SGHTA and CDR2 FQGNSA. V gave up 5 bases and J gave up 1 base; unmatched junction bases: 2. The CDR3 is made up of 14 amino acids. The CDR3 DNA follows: TGTGCCAGCAGCCCGGGACTAGCCCAAGAGACCCAGTACTTC. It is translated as CASSPGLAQETQYF.

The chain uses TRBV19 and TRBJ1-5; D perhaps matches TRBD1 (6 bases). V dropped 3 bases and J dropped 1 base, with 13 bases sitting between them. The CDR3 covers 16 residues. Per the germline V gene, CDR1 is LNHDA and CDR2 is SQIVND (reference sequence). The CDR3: CASSMGGQWSNQPQHF. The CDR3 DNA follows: TGTGCCAGTAGTATGGGCGGACAGTGGAGCAATCAGCCCCAGCATTTT.

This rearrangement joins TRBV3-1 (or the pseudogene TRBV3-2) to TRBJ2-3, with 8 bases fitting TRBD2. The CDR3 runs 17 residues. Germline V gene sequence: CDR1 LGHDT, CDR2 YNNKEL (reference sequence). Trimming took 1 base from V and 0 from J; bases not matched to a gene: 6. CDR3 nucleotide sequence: TGTGCCAGCAGCCAAGGGAGCGGGGGAGTTAGCACAGATACGCAGTATTTT. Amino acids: CASSQGSGGVSTDTQYF.

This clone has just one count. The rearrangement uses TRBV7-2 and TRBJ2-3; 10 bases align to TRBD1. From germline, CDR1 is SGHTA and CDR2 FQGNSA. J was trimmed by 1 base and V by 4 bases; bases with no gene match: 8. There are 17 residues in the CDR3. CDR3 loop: CASSSQSGTGGTDTQYF. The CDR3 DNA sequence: TGTGCCAGCAGCTCACAATCAGGGACAGGGGGCACAGATACGCAGTATTTT.

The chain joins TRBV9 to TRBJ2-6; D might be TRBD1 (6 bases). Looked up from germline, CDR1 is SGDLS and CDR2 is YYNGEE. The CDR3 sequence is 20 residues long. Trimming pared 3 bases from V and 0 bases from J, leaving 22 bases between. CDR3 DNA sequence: TGTGCCAGCAGCGCGCGCCCACAGGGCCTGGGGACCTCTGGGGCCAACGTCCTGACTTTC. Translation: CASSARPQGLGTSGANVLTF.

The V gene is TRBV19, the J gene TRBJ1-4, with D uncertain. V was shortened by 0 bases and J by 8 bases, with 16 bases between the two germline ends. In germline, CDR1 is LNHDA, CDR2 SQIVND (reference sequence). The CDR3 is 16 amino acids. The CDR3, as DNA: TGTGCCAGTAGTATAGATACAGCTGTCCTAAGCGAAAAACTGTTTTTT. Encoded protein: CASSIDTAVLSEKLFF.

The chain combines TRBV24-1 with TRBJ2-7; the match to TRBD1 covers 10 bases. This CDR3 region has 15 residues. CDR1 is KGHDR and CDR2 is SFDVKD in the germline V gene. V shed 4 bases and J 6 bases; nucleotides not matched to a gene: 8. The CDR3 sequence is CATSDPGQGSIEQYF. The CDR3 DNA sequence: TGTGCCACCAGTGACCCGGGACAGGGGAGCATCGAGCAGTACTTC.

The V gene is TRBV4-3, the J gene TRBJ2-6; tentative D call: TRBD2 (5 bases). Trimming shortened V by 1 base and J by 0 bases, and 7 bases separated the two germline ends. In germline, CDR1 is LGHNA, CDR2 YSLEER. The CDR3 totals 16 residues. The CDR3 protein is CASSQAGSSGANVLTF. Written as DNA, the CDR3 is TGCGCCAGCAGCCAAGCGGGGTCCTCTGGGGCCAACGTCCTGACTTTC.

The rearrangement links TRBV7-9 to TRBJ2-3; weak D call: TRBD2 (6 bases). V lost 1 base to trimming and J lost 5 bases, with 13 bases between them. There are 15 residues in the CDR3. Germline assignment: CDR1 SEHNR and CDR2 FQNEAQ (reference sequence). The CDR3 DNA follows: TGTGCCAGCAGCTTAGTAGTCAGGGAGGAAGATACGCAGTATTTT. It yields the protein CASSLVVREEDTQYF.

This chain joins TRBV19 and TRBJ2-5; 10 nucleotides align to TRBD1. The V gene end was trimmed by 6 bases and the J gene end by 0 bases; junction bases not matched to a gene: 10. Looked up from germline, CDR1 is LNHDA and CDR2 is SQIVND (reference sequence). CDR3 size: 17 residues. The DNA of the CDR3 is TGTGCCAGTAGCCGAACCGGGACAGGGGTATACCAAGAGACCCAGTACTTC. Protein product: CASSRTGTGVYQETQYF.